One and the same sample provided the 22 T cell receptor beta chains below, sequenced in a study of blood T cell repertoires in COVID-19. Assay: immunoSEQ multiplex PCR; the TCRdb copy retains only in-frame clones and omits some. The sample carries roughly 240,000 clones, approximately 82% recorded once. The sequenced material came from peripheral blood. The receptors derive from an elderly woman with acute or convalescent COVID-19.

J is TRBJ2-7 and V is TRBV28, with 14 bases matching TRBD2. Germline V gene sequence: CDR1 MDHEN, CDR2 SYDVKM. The CDR3 is made up of 17 amino acids. V gave up 6 bases and J gave up 2 bases; unmatched junction bases: 9. Here the CDR3 reads CASRIGLAGGRTYEQYF. For the CDR3, the DNA is TGTGCCAGCAGAATCGGACTAGCGGGGGGTCGAACCTACGAGCAGTACTTC.

The genes are TRBV5-1 and TRBJ1-1, with TRBD1 identical over 7 bases. The J segment lost 5 bases and the V segment lost 1 base, leaving 5 bases of the junction unmatched. This CDR3 region has 14 residues. The germline CDR1 and CDR2 sequences are SGHRS and YFSETQ. Here the CDR3 reads CASSLFRGITEAFF. The CDR3 DNA reads as TGCGCCAGCAGCTTGTTCAGGGGGATAACTGAAGCTTTCTTT.

The V call is TRBV5-1, the J call TRBJ2-4; perhaps TRBD2 as D (6 bases). Germline V gene data show CDR1 as SGHRS and CDR2 as YFSETQ. Trimming shortened V by 0 bases and J by 3 bases, and 16 bases separated the two germline ends. The CDR3 is 17 amino acids. CDR3 nucleotide sequence: TGCGCCAGCAGCTTGGTTAATACCAACGGGGGCAAAAACATTCAGTACTTC. The encoded protein is CASSLVNTNGGKNIQYF. Using reference TRBV5-1 and TRBJ2-4 for the parts outside the CDR3, the full variable domain is KAGVTQTPRYLIKTRGQQVTLSCSPISGHRSVSWYQQTPGQGLQFLFEYFSETQRNKGNFPGRFSGRQFSNSRSEMNVSTLELGDSALYLCASSLVNTNGGKNIQYFGAGTRLSVL.

The count of this clone is one. The chain is built from TRBV5-4 and TRBJ2-1; the match to TRBD2 covers 8 bases. Losses at the gene ends were 2 bases for V and 7 bases for J; bases not matched to a gene: 8. This CDR3 is 15 amino acids long. Looked up from germline, CDR1 is SGHNT and CDR2 is YYREEE (reference sequence). The CDR3 region has the DNA TGTGCCAGCAGCTTAAGCGGGAGCCTCGGTAATGAGCAGTTCTTC. Amino acids: CASSLSGSLGNEQFF.

The V call is TRBV5-5, the J call TRBJ2-7; TRBD1 aligns across 7 bases. Per the germline V gene, CDR1 is SGHKS and CDR2 is YYEKEE (reference sequence). Trimming took 4 bases from V and 0 from J; bases not matched to a gene: 10. The CDR3 contains 16 residues. The CDR3 protein is CASSEVPTGSSYEQYF. DNA of the CDR3: TGTGCCAGCAGCGAGGTACCGACAGGGAGCTCCTACGAGCAGTACTTC.

The V call is TRBV7-9, the J call TRBJ1-2; D is uncertain. Germline lookup yields CDR1 SEHNR and CDR2 FQNEAQ (reference sequence). V lost 0 bases, J lost 8 bases, and 7 bases lay in between. This CDR3 has 12 residues. The CDR3 reads CASSLAGRGYTF. CDR3 DNA sequence: TGTGCCAGCAGCTTAGCGGGGAGAGGCTACACCTTC.

The chain has TRBV9 and TRBJ2-1; 7 bases match TRBD2. The ends lost 6 bases at V and 2 bases at J; junction bases unmatched: 8. Germline CDR1 reads SGDLS; CDR2 reads YYNGEE. The CDR3 loop spans 15 amino acids. The CDR3 here is CASKKTGGPYNEQFF. For the CDR3, the DNA is TGTGCCAGCAAAAAAACGGGGGGACCCTACAATGAGCAGTTCTTC.

This clone was recorded a few times. The rearrangement uses TRBV18 and TRBJ2-5; D call uncertain. Germline V CDR1 and CDR2: KGHSH, LQKENI. Trimming took 3 bases from V and 5 from J, leaving 10 bases between them. The length of the CDR3 is 13 residues. The CDR3 is CASSPGLRETQYF. CDR3 coding DNA: TGTGCCAGCTCACCCGGATTGCGGGAGACCCAGTACTTC.

The genes are TRBV24-1 and TRBJ2-3; D possibly corresponds to TRBD2 (6 bases). The CDR3 runs to 15 residues. With 7 bases removed from V and 3 bases from J, the gap between germline ends came to 16 bases. Germline CDR1 KGHDR, CDR2 SFDVKD. The CDR3 here is CATSHSGLPTDTQYF. CDR3 in DNA: TGTGCCACCAGCCACAGCGGGTTACCTACAGATACGCAGTATTTT.

This clone has just one count. The DNA for the CDR3 is TGTGCCAGCAGTTACTCCCCGTACAGTGGCAATCAGCCCCAGCATTTT. The encoded protein is CASSYSPYSGNQPQHF. The chain combines TRBV6-2 or TRBV6-3 with TRBJ1-5; unclear D gene. Germline V gene sequence: CDR1 MNHEY, CDR2 SVGEGT. The CDR3 spans 16 residues. V was clipped by 0 bases and J by 2 bases, with 11 bases between them.

For this clone: Sequence at one end of the junction differs from germline and may be a read error. This sequence joins TRBV3-1 (or the pseudogene TRBV3-2) and TRBJ1-6, with 11 bases identical to TRBD1. Germline assignment: CDR1 LGHDT and CDR2 YNNKEL (reference sequence). The CDR3 is made up of 15 amino acids. The CDR3 region has the DNA TGTGCCAGCAGGCAAGGACAGGGGGCATTTTCACCCCTCCACTTT. It yields the protein CASRQGQGAFSPLHF.

The chain combines TRBV7-2 with TRBJ2-3, with TRBD2 matching 10 bases. Germline V gene data show CDR1 as SGHTA and CDR2 as FQGNSA. The J segment lost 2 bases and the V segment lost 0 bases, leaving 2 bases of the junction unmatched. The CDR3 runs to 16 residues. The CDR3 is CASSLASGGATDTQYF. CDR3 bases: TGTGCCAGCAGCTTAGCGAGCGGGGGGGCCACAGATACGCAGTATTTT.

The chain recombines TRBV3-1 (or the pseudogene TRBV3-2) with TRBJ1-1; 7 nucleotides agree with TRBD1. CDR3 size: 15 residues. Trimming removed 3 bases from V and 4 bases from J; junction bases left unmatched: 8. Germline loops: CDR1 LGHDT, CDR2 YNNKEL (reference sequence). The CDR3 DNA sequence: TGTGCCAGCAGCCACAGGAGGTCAGGGGGCACTGAAGCTTTCTTT. Residues: CASSHRRSGGTEAFF.

The V gene is TRBV18, the J gene TRBJ2-6, with D perhaps TRBD1 (5 bases). The CDR3 consists of 17 residues. The ends were cut back, 3 bases at V and 1 base at J, with 13 bases in the middle. Germline CDR1 and CDR2: KGHSH and LQKENI. The CDR3 region has the DNA TGTGCCAGCTCACCCCAGACAGTTCATTCTGGGGCCAACGTCCTGACTTTC. This gives the protein CASSPQTVHSGANVLTF.

The chain recombines TRBV4-3 with TRBJ1-4; D gene uncertain. Trimming left V 3 bases short and J 7 bases short, with 6 bases between. This CDR3 is 12 amino acids long. Germline values: CDR1 LGHNA, CDR2 YSLEER. CDR3 coding DNA: TGCGCCAGCAGCCATGGAGGTGAAAAACTGTTTTTT. Translation gives CASSHGGEKLFF.

This clone showed up just once. J is TRBJ1-6 and V is TRBV2, with a possible D match to TRBD1 (6 bases). Germline V gene sequence: CDR1 SNHLY, CDR2 FYNNEI. The CDR3 spans 14 residues. The V end was cut by 6 bases, the J end by 9 bases, with 15 bases between. CDR3 in DNA: TGTGCCAGCAGCAAACAGGGTAGAGGTTCACCCCTCCACTTT. Translation: CASSKQGRGSPLHF.

The genes are TRBV18 and TRBJ1-3; perhaps TRBD1 as D (5 bases). The CDR3 is 16 residues long. Trimming pared 6 bases from V and 0 bases from J, leaving 15 bases between. The germline gives CDR1 KGHSH, CDR2 LQKENI. CDR3 sequence: CASSPTATTSGNTIYF. The CDR3 bases are TGTGCCAGCTCCCCGACAGCTACTACCTCTGGAAACACCATATATTTT.

This sequence joins TRBV14 and TRBJ1-1; D remains unclear. The CDR3 has 13 amino acids. From germline, CDR1 is SGHDN and CDR2 FVKESK. With 4 bases removed from V and 6 bases from J, the gap between germline ends came to 12 bases. The CDR3 DNA reads as TGTGCCAGCAGCCCCAACTTGATCGCTGAAGCTTTCTTT. It is translated as CASSPNLIAEAFF.

The chain combines TRBV7-2 with TRBJ1-3, with a possible D match to TRBD1 (5 bases). Germline assignment: CDR1 SGHTA and CDR2 FQGNSA. The V gene lost 6 bases and the J gene lost 2 bases, with 14 bases spanning the gap. This CDR3 comprises 15 residues. The CDR3 loop reads CASSPQGSPGNTIYF. In DNA, the CDR3 is TGTGCCAGCAGTCCTCAGGGTTCACCTGGAAACACCATATATTTT.

This clone was recorded once. The chain joins TRBV4-3 to TRBJ1-2; D gene ambiguous. This CDR3 region has 13 residues. The germline V gene has CDR1 LGHNA and CDR2 YSLEER. V lost 0 bases to trimming and J lost 5 bases, with 7 bases between them. CDR3 region: CASSQDTAYGYTF. Here the CDR3 DNA reads TGCGCCAGCAGCCAAGACACAGCTTATGGCTACACCTTC.

This chain links TRBV7-6 with TRBJ2-1; 10 bases are a match to TRBD1. J was trimmed by 3 bases and V by 5 bases; bases with no gene match: 4. This CDR3 is built from 15 residues. The V gene's germline CDR1 is SGHVS and CDR2 FNYEAQ. CDR3 loop: CASSKTGGFYNEQFF. In DNA form, the CDR3 reads TGTGCCAGCAGCAAGACAGGGGGCTTCTACAATGAGCAGTTCTTC.

The chain joins TRBV9 to TRBJ2-1; D not certain. In germline, CDR1 is SGDLS, CDR2 YYNGEE. The CDR3 extends over 13 amino acids. V gave up 0 bases and J gave up 5 bases, with 6 bases separating them. The CDR3 nucleotides read TGTGCCAGCAGCGTAGCTATACACAATGAGCAGTTCTTC. It yields the protein CASSVAIHNEQFF.